The rows below give T cell receptor beta chains drawn from one sample of a study of identical twins. Each CDR3 protein is one row after TCRdb ran MiXCR on the 5' RACE reads. The repertoire holds 350,000 to 450,000 distinct CDR3 sequences, with around 20% as singletons. The specimen sequenced was naive T cells sorted from blood. The origin of the receptors is a man aged 50 to 59 in good health. CDR3s include the opening cysteine and the closing phenylalanine or tryptophan. The order of the fields is clone size, D gene, V gene, J gene, CDR3 protein, CDR3 DNA. A D gene is named only where the DNA matches it firmly. Rows give clone size only sometimes, using once, few, many, or a class for an expanded clone.

size: .
D: .
V: TRBV2
J: TRBJ2-5
CDR3: CASSGGLQETQYF
DNA: TGTGCCAGCAGCGGGGGGCTCCAAGAGACCCAGTACTTC

size: .
D: TRBD2
V: TRBV28
J: TRBJ2-7
CDR3: CASSLPGLGPYEQYF
DNA: TGTGCCAGCAGTTTGCCGGGACTAGGTCCTTACGAGCAGTACTTC

size: few
D: .
V: TRBV15
J: TRBJ1-5
CDR3: CATRDGNNQPQHF
DNA: TGTGCCACCAGGGACGGTAACAATCAGCCCCAGCATTTT

size: .
D: TRBD1
V: TRBV28
J: TRBJ2-1
CDR3: CASRHGQGRYNEQFF
DNA: TGTGCCAGCAGACACGGACAGGGAAGGTACAATGAGCAGTTCTTC

size: many
D: TRBD2
V: TRBV6-1
J: TRBJ2-1
CDR3: CASLGLVGNEQFF
DNA: TGTGCCAGCCTGGGACTAGTCGGCAATGAGCAGTTCTTC

size: many
D: TRBD2
V: TRBV28
J: TRBJ2-3
CDR3: CASSFILTSGGDTQYF
DNA: TGTGCCAGCAGTTTCATCTTAACTAGCGGGGGCGATACGCAGTATTTT

size: many
D: .
V: TRBV28
J: TRBJ1-5
CDR3: CASSPLGQNNQPQHF
DNA: TGTGCCAGCAGCCCCCTGGGGCAGAACAATCAGCCCCAGCATTTT

size: .
D: .
V: TRBV10-1
J: TRBJ2-1
CDR3: CASSPTGLAYNEQFF
DNA: TGCGCCAGCAGTCCAACGGGACTGGCCTACAATGAGCAGTTCTTC

size: .
D: .
V: TRBV4-2
J: TRBJ2-5
CDR3: CASSQDAWGAPPETQYF
DNA: TGTGCCAGCAGCCAAGATGCCTGGGGGGCGCCGCCAGAGACCCAGTACTTC

size: few
D: TRBD1
V: TRBV7-2
J: TRBJ2-4
CDR3: CASNQGQGYIQYF
DNA: TGTGCCAGCAATCAAGGACAGGGCTACATTCAGTACTTC

size: few
D: TRBD1
V: TRBV6-1
J: TRBJ2-7
CDR3: CASSAGTGVWEQYF
DNA: TGTGCCAGCAGTGCCGGGACAGGGGTGTGGGAGCAGTACTTC

size: .
D: TRBD2
V: TRBV7-2
J: TRBJ2-1
CDR3: CASSPTTAGGLLFF
DNA: TGTGCCAGCAGCCCTACGACGGCGGGGGGGCTGCTGTTCTTC

size: many
D: .
V: TRBV11-2
J: TRBJ1-1
CDR3: CASSGTVQGFAEAFF
DNA: TGTGCCAGCAGCGGAACCGTACAGGGATTTGCTGAAGCTTTCTTT

size: .
D: TRBD2
V: TRBV29-1
J: TRBJ2-3
CDR3: CSAGMGLAGVTDTQYF
DNA: TGCAGCGCCGGGATGGGACTAGCGGGGGTAACAGATACGCAGTATTTT

size: many
D: TRBD1
V: TRBV5-6
J: TRBJ2-1
CDR3: CASSWYRGASYNEQFF
DNA: TGTGCCAGCAGCTGGTACAGGGGGGCATCCTACAATGAGCAGTTCTTC

size: many
D: .
V: TRBV20-1
J: TRBJ1-1
CDR3: CSARDHASGSEAFF
DNA: TGCAGTGCTAGAGATCATGCGTCCGGATCTGAAGCTTTCTTT

size: many
D: .
V: TRBV20-1
J: TRBJ2-5
CDR3: CSARVAGETQYF
DNA: TGCAGTGCTAGAGTCGCGGGAGAGACCCAGTACTTC

size: .
D: .
V: TRBV28
J: TRBJ1-5
CDR3: CASRAPRGRYSNQPQHF
DNA: TGTGCCAGCAGAGCCCCCCGGGGCCGTTATAGCAATCAGCCCCAGCATTTT

size: .
D: .
V: TRBV20-1
J: TRBJ2-7
CDR3: CSARVESTPVRPFYEQYF
DNA: TGCAGTGCTAGGGTTGAGTCAACCCCAGTCAGGCCTTTCTACGAGCAGTACTTC

size: few
D: TRBD1
V: TRBV27
J: TRBJ2-7
CDR3: CASSWGQGNEQYF
DNA: TGTGCCAGCAGTTGGGGACAGGGGAACGAGCAGTACTTC

size: .
D: .
V: TRBV7-8
J: TRBJ2-3
CDR3: CASSNRPQGKGDTQYF
DNA: TGTGCCAGCAGCAATCGGCCACAGGGTAAAGGGGATACGCAGTATTTT

size: many
D: TRBD2
V: TRBV5-1
J: TRBJ2-1
CDR3: CASSPRGGGGVVSYNEQFF
DNA: TGCGCCAGCAGCCCCAGAGGGGGCGGGGGGGTTGTTTCCTACAATGAGCAGTTCTTC

size: .
D: TRBD2
V: TRBV4-3
J: TRBJ2-5
CDR3: CASSQGPGLAGYPTRETQYF
DNA: TGCGCCAGCAGCCAAGGCCCCGGACTAGCGGGTTACCCCACCCGCGAGACCCAGTACTTC

size: few
D: .
V: TRBV5-4
J: TRBJ2-3
CDR3: CASSAEGGQSTDTQYF
DNA: TGTGCCAGCAGCGCCGAAGGCGGCCAGAGCACAGATACGCAGTATTTT

size: many
D: .
V: TRBV5-1
J: TRBJ2-7
CDR3: CASSLLGSSYEQYF
DNA: TGCGCCAGCAGCTTGTTAGGGAGCTCCTACGAGCAGTACTTC

size: .
D: TRBD2
V: TRBV6-4
J: TRBJ2-1
CDR3: CASRPGRDEQFF
DNA: TGTGCCAGCAGACCGGGGAGGGATGAGCAGTTCTTC

size: many
D: TRBD2
V: TRBV3-1
J: TRBJ2-3
CDR3: CASSQDRAGGRSDTQYF
DNA: TGTGCCAGCAGCCAAGATAGAGCGGGGGGGCGGTCAGATACGCAGTATTTT

size: .
D: TRBD1
V: TRBV14
J: TRBJ2-1
CDR3: CASSQVGTGSYNEQFF
DNA: TGTGCCAGCAGCCAAGTAGGGACAGGAAGCTACAATGAGCAGTTCTTC

size: .
D: .
V: TRBV7-2
J: TRBJ2-1
CDR3: CASSQDSRGRNEQFF
DNA: TGTGCCAGCAGCCAGGACTCAAGGGGTAGGAATGAGCAGTTCTTC

size: many
D: TRBD2
V: TRBV30
J: TRBJ2-7
CDR3: CAYKSSSGSRYEQYF
DNA: TGTGCCTACAAATCATCTAGCGGGAGTAGGTACGAGCAGTACTTC

size: .
D: .
V: TRBV6-1
J: TRBJ2-3
CDR3: CASSAPRGTDTQYF
DNA: TGTGCCAGCAGTGCACCCCGGGGCACAGATACGCAGTATTTT